The 9 T cell receptor beta chains presented below share a single source sample, sequenced in a study of T cells in Graves' hyperthyroidism and ophthalmopathy. TCR beta CDR3 regions were amplified from RNA. TCR CDR3 underwent first-round RT-PCR with the HTBI primer set. Via MiXCR, TCRdb re-called the multiplex PCR reads, giving one row per CDR3 protein. The data contain roughly 700,000 distinct CDR3 sequences, around 15% of them singletons. The specimen was blood. These receptors came from a woman younger than 35 with Graves' hyperthyroidism.

This clonotype was observed a few times. The gene calls are TRBV19 and TRBJ2-7; tentatively, D is TRBD1 (6 bases). CDR1 LNHDA and CDR2 SQIVND come from the germline V gene (reference sequence). CDR3 length equals 13 residues. V lost 3 bases, J lost 5 bases, and 11 bases lay in between. CDR3 in amino acids: CASSMLQGDEQYF. As DNA, the CDR3 is TGTGCCAGTAGTATGTTACAGGGAGACGAGCAGTACTTC.

This clonotype appeared many times. The CDR3, as DNA: TGTGCCAGCAGCCCACCTACCCCACGATCAGTGGATACGCAGTATTTT. Amino acid sequence: CASSPPTPRSVDTQYF. J is TRBJ2-3 and V is TRBV7-9; D is uncertain. V lost 5 bases, J lost 6 bases, and 21 bases lay in between. This CDR3 comprises 16 residues. CDR1 and CDR2 (germline): SEHNR, FQNEAQ (reference sequence).

This clonotype has only a few counts. CDR3 DNA sequence: TGTGCCAGTAGTACTCCAAGGACAGGGGTCACTGAAGCTTTCTTT. Translated, it gives CASSTPRTGVTEAFF. V and J are TRBV19 and TRBJ1-1; the match to TRBD1 covers 9 bases. With 4 bases clipped from V and 4 bases from J, the junction kept 7 bases outside the gene matches. Germline V CDR1 and CDR2: LNHDA, SQIVND (reference sequence). The CDR3 sequence is 15 residues long.

This clonotype was observed a handful of times. The J gene is TRBJ1-4, the V gene TRBV27; no clear D gene. Germline V gene sequence: CDR1 MNHEY, CDR2 SMNVEV (reference sequence). The V gene lost 6 bases and the J gene lost 4 bases, with 12 bases spanning the gap. The CDR3 length is 14 residues. The chain's CDR3 is CASRIRVNNEKLFF. The CDR3 DNA reads as TGTGCCAGCAGGATCCGGGTCAATAATGAAAAACTGTTTTTT.

The sample holds many counts of this clonotype. The V call is TRBV20-1, the J call TRBJ1-1, with a weak D call TRBD1 (6 bases). Looked up from germline, CDR1 is DFQATT and CDR2 is SNEGSKA (reference sequence). This CDR3 is built from 16 residues. V shed 2 bases and J shed 0 bases, with 16 bases lying between them. This CDR3 reads CSARWGHRPLNTEAFF. For the CDR3, the DNA is TGCAGTGCTAGATGGGGGCACAGGCCCTTGAACACTGAAGCTTTCTTT.

The chain combines TRBV10-2 with TRBJ1-4; D unclear. CDR3 length equals 14 residues. Germline V gene lookup returns CDR1 WSHSY and CDR2 SAAADI. Trimming stripped 3 bases from V and 8 bases from J, with 13 bases between. The DNA of the CDR3 is TGCGCCAGCAGTGAACGGAGGATGGGAGAAAAACTGTTTTTT. It codes for CASSERRMGEKLFF.

This clonotype has a count of ten or more. The J gene is TRBJ2-7, the V gene TRBV20-1; 8 bases match TRBD2. The V and J ends lost 5 bases and 5 bases, in that order; junction bases with no gene match: 14. The CDR3 is 15 residues long. Germline CDR1 DFQATT, CDR2 SNEGSKA (reference sequence). The CDR3 nucleotides are TGCAGTGCTCTGGGAGCGGGAGACTTCATCCACGAGCAGTACTTC. Protein sequence: CSALGAGDFIHEQYF.

The rearrangement links TRBV20-1 to TRBJ1-1, with a tentative D call TRBD1 (6 bases). Trimming shortened V by 5 bases and J by 6 bases, and 10 bases separated the two germline ends. The germline V gene has CDR1 DFQATT and CDR2 SNEGSKA (reference sequence). This CDR3 region has 11 residues. The CDR3 DNA sequence: TGCAGTGCTCCACAGGGCCCTGAAGCTTTCTTT. Translated, it gives CSAPQGPEAFF.

There are many counts of this clonotype. J is TRBJ2-1 and V is TRBV2; TRBD2 agrees at 11 bases. Germline-derived CDR1 and CDR2 are SNHLY and FYNNEI. The CDR3 covers 17 residues. Trimming at V came to 5 bases and at J to 7 bases, leaving 13 bases not matched to a gene. CDR3 in amino acids: CASSNRGLAGRGNEQFF. CDR3 DNA: TGTGCCAGCAGTAATAGAGGACTAGCGGGTAGGGGAAATGAGCAGTTCTTC.